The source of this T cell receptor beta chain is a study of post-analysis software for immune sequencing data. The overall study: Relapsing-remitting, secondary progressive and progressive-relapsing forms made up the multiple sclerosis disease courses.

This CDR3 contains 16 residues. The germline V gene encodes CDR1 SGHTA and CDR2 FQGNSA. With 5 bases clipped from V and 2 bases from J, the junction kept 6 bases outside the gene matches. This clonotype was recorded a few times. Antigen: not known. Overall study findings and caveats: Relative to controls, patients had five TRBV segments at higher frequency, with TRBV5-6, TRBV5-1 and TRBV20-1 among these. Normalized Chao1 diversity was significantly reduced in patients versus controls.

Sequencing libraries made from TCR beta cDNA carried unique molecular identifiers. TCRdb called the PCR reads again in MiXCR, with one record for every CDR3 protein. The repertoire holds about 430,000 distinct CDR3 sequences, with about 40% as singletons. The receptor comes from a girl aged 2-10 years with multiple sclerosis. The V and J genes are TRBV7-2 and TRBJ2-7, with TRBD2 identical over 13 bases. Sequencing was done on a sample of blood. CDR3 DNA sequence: TGTGCCAGCAGCCACAGGACTAGCGGGAGTCCCTACGAGCAGTACTTC. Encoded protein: CASSHRTSGSPYEQYF.